These 28 T cell receptor beta chains originate from one sample sequenced in a study of blood T cells in healthy people across ages. Alongside a J-beta primer mix, a sample-barcoded 5' primer served in a second PCR lasting about 7 to 12 cycles. MiXCR, applied by TCRdb to the 5' RACE reads, yields one record per CDR3 protein. The repertoire consists of 550,000 to 800,000 distinct CDR3 sequences, with about 32% occurring once and the leading ten covering 15%. Sequencing was done on a sample of blood. These receptors were collected from a woman of 80 years or more in good health.

The chain links TRBV5-1 to TRBJ2-1; 7 nucleotides line up with TRBD2. The germline V gene encodes CDR1 SGHRS and CDR2 YFSETQ. The CDR3 is 13 residues long. The trim removed 0 bases at V and 13 bases at J, leaving 7 bases unmatched. In DNA form, the CDR3 reads TGCGCCAGCAGCTTGGAGGGGCGGGAGACCCAGTTCTTC. Encoded protein: CASSLEGRETQFF.

This clonotype was seen a few times. V usage is TRBV6-2 or TRBV6-3 and J usage is TRBJ2-7; 8 positions match TRBD2. CDR1 and CDR2 from the germline V gene are MNHEY and SVGEGT. CDR3 length: 15 residues. Trimming cost V 8 bases and J 1 base; bases outside gene matches: 10. CDR3 in amino acids: CASLGGAVDSYEQYF. CDR3 DNA sequence: TGTGCCAGCCTCGGGGGGGCGGTCGATTCCTACGAGCAGTACTTC.

The V and J genes are TRBV5-6 and TRBJ2-5, with D unresolved. The ends were cut back, 5 bases at V and 11 bases at J, with 13 bases in the middle. This CDR3 has 11 residues. The germline V gene encodes CDR1 SGHDT and CDR2 YYEEEE. CDR3 region: CASSRCNEQYF. In nucleotides, the CDR3 is TGTGCCAGCAGTAGGTGCAATGAGCAGTACTTC.

The genes are TRBV28 and TRBJ1-1, with a tentative D call TRBD1 (5 bases). CDR3 length: 15 amino acids. The V end lost 6 bases, the J end lost 5 bases, and 19 bases lay between the germline ends. Germline CDR1 and CDR2: MDHEN and SYDVKM. CDR3 nucleotide sequence: TGTGCCAGCAGGTACCCCCAGGGCCCGGGAACTGAAGCTTTCTTT. Translation gives CASRYPQGPGTEAFF.

The genes are TRBV27 and TRBJ1-4; weak D call: TRBD1 (5 bases). The length of the CDR3 is 16 residues. Germline CDR1 and CDR2: MNHEY and SMNVEV (reference sequence). With 1 base removed from V and 8 bases from J, the gap between germline ends came to 17 bases. The CDR3 protein is CASSLYSTSKGEKLFF. Here the CDR3 DNA reads TGTGCCAGCAGTTTATACTCGACGTCTAAGGGGGAAAAACTGTTTTTT.

The chain links TRBV11-2 to TRBJ1-1, with D maybe TRBD1 (6 bases). Per the germline V gene, CDR1 is SGHAT and CDR2 is FQNNGV. Between the trimmed V and J ends, which lost 5 bases and 0 bases, there was a span of 13 bases. The CDR3 spans 15 residues. The chain's CDR3 is CASSRATGMNTEAFF. CDR3 sequence (DNA): TGTGCCAGCAGCCGCGCTACAGGGATGAACACTGAAGCTTTCTTT.

Turning to this clonotype: One end of the junction is discordant with germline, which a read error may explain. The chain couples TRBV7-7 to TRBJ2-2, with 7 bases fitting TRBD1. CDR1 is SSHAT, CDR2 FNYEAQ, per germline (reference sequence). The CDR3 spans 13 residues. The CDR3 sequence is CASSFDRAGELFF. CDR3 bases: TGTGCTAGCAGCTTCGACAGGGCCGGGGAGCTGTTTTTT.

The rearrangement links TRBV10-3 to TRBJ2-1; D is unclear. The CDR3 runs 11 residues. The V gene's germline CDR1 is ENHRY and CDR2 SYGVKD. The V gene lost 10 bases and the J gene lost 5 bases, with 9 bases spanning the gap. The CDR3 here is CATAPDNEQFF. In nucleotides, the CDR3 is TGTGCCACCGCCCCCGACAATGAGCAGTTCTTC.

The chain employs TRBV20-1 and TRBJ1-2; D is unresolved. The V end lost 1 base, the J end lost 4 bases, and 7 bases lay between the germline ends. This CDR3 contains 12 residues. Germline values: CDR1 DFQATT, CDR2 SNEGSKA (reference sequence). This chain's CDR3 is CSARGFGYGYTF. In nucleotides, the CDR3 is TGCAGTGCTAGAGGGTTTGGCTATGGCTACACCTTC.

This clonotype was picked up a small number of times. A much larger clone is a single base away; this may be a read error. DNA for the CDR3: TGTGTCACCAGCAGAGATCGCACAGGGAGTGGAGAGACCCAGTACTTC. Translated: CVTSRDRTGSGETQYF. The rearrangement uses TRBV15 and TRBJ2-5; D might be TRBD1 (6 bases). In germline, CDR1 is LNHNV, CDR2 YYDKDF (reference sequence). The CDR3 is 16 amino acids. Looking up the rest from reference TRBV15 and TRBJ2-5 gives the full variable domain: DAMVIQNPRYQVTQFGKPVTLSCSQTLNHNVMYWYQQKSSQAPKLLFHYYDKDFNNEADTPDNFQSRRPNTSFCFLDIRSPGLGDTAMYLCVTSRDRTGSGETQYFGPGTRLLVL.

With respect to this clonotype: One junction end disagrees with the germline gene, perhaps due to a read error. V and J are TRBV20-1 and TRBJ2-7; 10 nucleotides line up with TRBD1. The CDR3 covers 15 residues. Germline values: CDR1 DFQATT, CDR2 SNEGSKA (reference sequence). The CDR3 DNA is TGCAGTGCTAGTCGGGGACAGGGGAGCTCCTACGAGCAGTATTTC. Translation: CSASRGQGSSYEQYF.

Many counts were recorded for this clonotype. The chain joins TRBV29-1 to TRBJ2-1, with TRBD2 as a possible D gene (6 bases). Germline CDR1 reads SQVTM; CDR2 reads ANQGSEA. The CDR3 is 14 residues long. V was cut by 4 bases and J by 0 bases, with 10 bases left in between. This CDR3 is CSVVFGSSYNEQFF. Here the CDR3 DNA reads TGCAGCGTTGTTTTCGGGAGCTCCTACAATGAGCAGTTCTTC.

At least ten counts were recorded for this clonotype. V is TRBV15 and J is TRBJ2-1, with D possibly being TRBD2 (5 bases). The CDR3 has 16 residues. CDR1 and CDR2 from the germline V gene are LNHNV and YYDKDF (reference sequence). Trimming took off 2 bases at V and 3 bases at J, with 14 bases between the two ends. The CDR3: CATSRTSGAGYNEQFF. CDR3 coding DNA: TGTGCCACCAGCAGAACCAGCGGAGCCGGCTACAATGAGCAGTTCTTC.

This chain links TRBV12-3 or TRBV12-4 with TRBJ2-5; possible D gene TRBD1, 5 bases. V was pared by 5 bases and J by 7 bases, with 14 bases between. This CDR3 contains 13 residues. CDR3: CASSLGVDGTQYF. The CDR3 coding sequence is TGTGCCAGCAGTCTAGGGGTTGATGGGACCCAGTACTTC.

This clonotype was counted ten times or more. Possible read error: a much larger clone is one base away. The chain employs TRBV6-2 or TRBV6-3 and TRBJ2-7, with TRBD2 matching over 11 bases. After removal of 0 bases from V and 7 bases from J, the junction contained 8 bases not matched to a gene. The CDR3 loop spans 16 amino acids. The V gene's germline CDR1 is MNHEY and CDR2 SVGEGT. CDR3 nucleotides: TGTGCCAGCAGTTACTCGACTAGCGGGGTCGACAATGAGCAGTACTTC. Translating it yields CASSYSTSGVDNEQYF.

In the case of this clonotype: A much larger clone differs from this one at a single base, so this may be a read error. The DNA of the CDR3 is TGCGCCGGCAGCTTCAGTAGGGGTGACTATGGCTACACCTTC. This encodes CAGSFSRGDYGYTF. The chain is built from TRBV5-1 and TRBJ1-2, with D perhaps TRBD1 (5 bases). The CDR3 loop spans 14 amino acids. Per germline, CDR1 SGHRS and CDR2 YFSETQ. The complete variable domain, with remaining parts taken from reference TRBV5-1 and TRBJ1-2, reads KAGVTQTPRYLIKTRGQQVTLSCSPISGHRSVSWYQQTPGQGLQFLFEYFSETQRNKGNFPGRFSGRQFSNSRSEMNVSTLELGDSALYLCAGSFSRGDYGYTFGSGTRLTVV.

This clonotype has just a few counts. The chain carries TRBV12-3 or TRBV12-4 and TRBJ2-3, with D perhaps TRBD1 or TRBD2 (6 bases each). The CDR3 loop spans 16 amino acids. Trimming shortened V by 8 bases and J by 1 base, and 19 bases separated the two germline ends. CDR3 sequence reads: CASQPRGAGGTDTQYF. CDR3 bases: TGTGCCAGCCAGCCTAGGGGGGCCGGGGGCACAGATACGCAGTATTTT.

The chain recombines TRBV20-1 with TRBJ2-3, with 11 nucleotides matching TRBD2. This CDR3 has 18 residues. In germline, CDR1 is DFQATT, CDR2 SNEGSKA (reference sequence). The J segment lost 3 bases and the V segment lost 2 bases, leaving 13 bases of the junction unmatched. The CDR3 is CSARSGTSGPLRTDTQYF. The CDR3 DNA follows: TGCAGTGCTAGATCCGGGACTAGCGGACCTTTGCGGACAGATACGCAGTATTTT.

This clonotype has at least ten counts. The chain is built from TRBV5-1 and TRBJ1-1; perhaps TRBD1 as D (5 bases). The CDR3 is 14 amino acids. The germline V gene encodes CDR1 SGHRS and CDR2 YFSETQ. The ends were cut back, 6 bases at V and 10 bases at J, with 22 bases in the middle. The CDR3 spells CASNPGQGILGAFF. CDR3 DNA sequence: TGCGCCAGCAACCCGGGGCAGGGCATTTTAGGAGCTTTCTTT.

The rearrangement uses TRBV12-5 and TRBJ2-1, with TRBD2 identical over 7 bases. CDR1 is LGHNT and CDR2 is FRNRAP in the germline V gene. V trimming: 0 bases; J trimming: 5 bases; junction bases outside the gene matches: 7. The CDR3 is made up of 16 amino acids. CDR3 loop: CASGLVVASGHNEQFF. Here the CDR3 DNA reads TGTGCTAGTGGTTTGGTAGTGGCTAGCGGCCACAATGAGCAGTTCTTC.

In its sample, this clonotype was seen many times. The gene calls are TRBV15 and TRBJ1-6; D gene ambiguous. The CDR3 contains 13 residues. V was trimmed by 0 bases and J by 9 bases, leaving 6 bases between them. Germline-derived CDR1 and CDR2 are LNHNV and YYDKDF (reference sequence). CDR3 sequence: CATSRDPSSPLHF. CDR3 coding DNA: TGTGCCACCAGCAGAGATCCCAGTTCACCCCTCCACTTT.

As for this clonotype: This may be a read error, as it is one base from a much larger clone. This sequence joins TRBV5-1 and TRBJ2-7; 9 nucleotides line up with TRBD1. The V and J ends lost 6 bases and 4 bases, in that order; junction bases with no gene match: 14. The length of the CDR3 is 16 residues. Germline CDR1 SGHRS, CDR2 YFSETQ. The CDR3 sequence is CASKRGRGQGGYEQYF. CDR3 coding DNA: TGCGCCAGCAAAAGGGGTCGGGGACAGGGTGGTTACGAGCAGTACTTC. Looking up the rest from reference TRBV5-1 and TRBJ2-7 gives the full variable domain: KAGVTQTPRYLIKTRGQQVTLSCSPISGHRSVSWYQQTPGQGLQFLFEYFSETQRNKGNFPGRFSGRQFSNSRSEMNVSTLELGDSALYLCASKRGRGQGGYEQYFGPGTRLTVT.

The chain combines TRBV20-1 with TRBJ2-3; 7 bases are a match to TRBD2. CDR3 length equals 15 residues. V was pared by 6 bases and J by 3 bases, with 12 bases of the junction left unmatched. Germline lookup yields CDR1 DFQATT and CDR2 SNEGSKA (reference sequence). The CDR3 region is CSAVGGPSLTDTQYF. In DNA, the CDR3 is TGCAGTGCCGTGGGAGGGCCTAGTCTAACAGATACGCAGTATTTT.

This clonotype was seen ten or more times. The rearrangement uses TRBV5-1 and TRBJ2-2, with 10 positions matching TRBD1. J was trimmed by 7 bases and V by 0 bases; bases with no gene match: 6. The CDR3 consists of 16 residues. Germline V gene lookup returns CDR1 SGHRS and CDR2 YFSETQ. CDR3 nucleotide sequence: TGCGCCAGCAGCTTGGGACAGGGGGCCGTTGGCGGGGAGCTGTTTTTT. This sequence encodes CASSLGQGAVGGELFF.

There are many counts of this clonotype. The chain combines TRBV7-9 with TRBJ1-2; weak D call: TRBD1 (6 bases). CDR3 length: 17 amino acids. Germline CDR1 is SEHNR and CDR2 is FQNEAQ (reference sequence). The ends were cut back, 1 base at V and 2 bases at J, with 17 bases in the middle. The CDR3 sequence: CASSLGSGAVTNYGYTF. The CDR3 DNA reads TGTGCCAGCAGCTTAGGCTCGGGGGCAGTCACGAACTATGGCTACACCTTC.

This sequence joins TRBV7-2 and TRBJ2-7; 7 bases line up with TRBD2. The CDR3 totals 14 residues. CDR1 is SGHTA, CDR2 FQGNSA, per germline. Trimming at V came to 5 bases and at J to 3 bases, leaving 7 bases not matched to a gene. This chain's CDR3 is CASSPGTNLYEQYF. CDR3 DNA: TGTGCCAGCAGCCCCGGGACTAACCTCTACGAGCAGTACTTC.

The chain employs TRBV7-2 and TRBJ1-1; D ambiguous. Germline assignment: CDR1 SGHTA and CDR2 FQGNSA. Trimming left V 3 bases short and J 1 base short, with 12 bases between. The CDR3 has 15 residues. The CDR3 spells CASSFRRGTNTEAFF. The CDR3 coding sequence is TGTGCCAGCAGCTTTCGACGGGGAACGAACACTGAAGCTTTCTTT.

In this sample, this clonotype turned up many times. The gene calls are TRBV30 and TRBJ2-3, with D perhaps given as TRBD1 or TRBD2 (5 bases each). The CDR3 spans 13 residues. In germline, CDR1 is GTSNPN, CDR2 SVGIG (reference sequence). Deletions cut 5 bases from V and 3 bases from J, with 12 bases between. CDR3 loop: CAWLRDPTDTQYF. The CDR3 DNA follows: TGTGCCTGGCTCCGGGACCCGACAGATACGCAGTATTTT.